The 27 T cell receptor beta chains reported below all come from one sample, sequenced in a study of blood T cell repertoires in COVID-19. Repertoires were generated with immunoSEQ multiplex PCR, while TCRdb's copy carries only in-frame clones and drops some. This table holds roughly 230,000 clones, approximately 81% found once. The sequenced sample consisted of peripheral blood. The receptors stem from a woman of 80 years or more with COVID-19, enrolled during active disease.

The chain recombines TRBV15 with TRBJ1-2; D not resolved. Per the germline V gene, CDR1 is LNHNV and CDR2 is YYDKDF (reference sequence). The length of the CDR3 is 15 residues. Trimming cost V 0 bases and J 2 bases, with 10 bases left between them. CDR3 nucleotide sequence: TGTGCCACCAGCAGAGATGTGAGATCCAACTATGGCTACACCTTC. Its translation: CATSRDVRSNYGYTF.

This sequence joins TRBV27 and TRBJ2-5, with 7 bases fitting TRBD2. The CDR3 consists of 15 residues. Germline V lookup: CDR1 MNHEY, CDR2 SMNVEV (reference sequence). Trimming removed 2 bases from V and 5 bases from J; junction bases left unmatched: 8. DNA for the CDR3: TGTGCCAGCAGTTTAAGGAGACTAGCCGGGGAGACCCAGTACTTC. Translated: CASSLRRLAGETQYF.

The V gene is TRBV18, the J gene TRBJ2-3; 9 nucleotides align to TRBD2. The CDR3 extends over 16 amino acids. V lost 3 bases and J lost 2; bases outside the gene matches: 6. The germline CDR1 and CDR2 sequences are KGHSH and LQKENI. Here the CDR3 DNA reads TGTGCCAGCTCACCGGGGAGCGGGGGGCTCACAGATACGCAGTATTTT. This encodes CASSPGSGGLTDTQYF.

This clone was seen only once. The genes are TRBV5-4 and TRBJ1-1; 9 nucleotides align to TRBD1. The CDR3 covers 18 residues. Germline V lookup: CDR1 SGHNT, CDR2 YYREEE (reference sequence). Trimming removed 1 base from V and 0 bases from J; junction bases left unmatched: 10. The CDR3 nucleotides read TGTGCCAGCAGCTTGCCGGGAGTGACAGGGGGGGTGAACACTGAAGCTTTCTTT. It is translated as CASSLPGVTGGVNTEAFF.

J is TRBJ2-2 and V is TRBV7-2; 9 bases fit TRBD1. Trimming cost V 5 bases and J 4 bases; bases outside gene matches: 8. Per the germline V gene, CDR1 is SGHTA and CDR2 is FQGNSA. The CDR3 totals 16 residues. The CDR3, as DNA: TGTGCCAGCAGCCCGGGGGTGGGACAGGGCACCGGGGAGCTGTTTTTT. It codes for CASSPGVGQGTGELFF.

In its sample, this clone was seen a few times. The genes are TRBV6-4 and TRBJ2-7; the D gene is possibly TRBD1 (5 bases). V was pared by 5 bases and J by 3 bases, with 11 bases between. There are 13 residues in the CDR3. CDR1 and CDR2 (germline): MRHNA, SNTAGT. CDR3 region: CASSPVQGYEQYF. For the CDR3, the DNA is TGTGCCAGCAGTCCTGTTCAGGGCTACGAGCAGTACTTC.

V and J are TRBV11-2 and TRBJ2-2; TRBD2 aligns across 7 bases. The CDR3 runs to 14 residues. Germline lookup yields CDR1 SGHAT and CDR2 FQNNGV. Losses at the gene ends were 2 bases for V and 5 bases for J; bases not matched to a gene: 2. The chain's CDR3 is CASSLMGGTGELFF. The CDR3 DNA sequence: TGTGCCAGCAGCTTAATGGGGGGGACCGGGGAGCTGTTTTTT.

This clone occurred a few times. The chain carries TRBV20-1 and TRBJ1-5; 7 nucleotides line up with TRBD1. The germline CDR1 and CDR2 sequences are DFQATT and SNEGSKA (reference sequence). With V trimmed by 6 bases and J by 6 bases, 14 bases remained unmatched. CDR3 size: 15 residues. The chain's CDR3 is CSASLTGSLSQPQHF. The CDR3 coding sequence is TGCAGTGCAAGTTTGACAGGGTCCCTTAGTCAGCCCCAGCATTTT.

V usage is TRBV27 and J usage is TRBJ1-1; D unclear. With 2 bases removed from V and 1 base from J, the gap between germline ends came to 11 bases. The CDR3 runs 15 residues. The germline V gene has CDR1 MNHEY and CDR2 SMNVEV (reference sequence). CDR3 nucleotides: TGTGCCAGCAGTTTAACAAGTTTAGCGAACACTGAAGCTTTCTTT. Encoded protein: CASSLTSLANTEAFF.

This chain links TRBV28 with TRBJ1-3; no clear D gene. With 4 bases removed from V and 3 bases from J, the gap between germline ends came to 13 bases. The V gene's germline CDR1 is MDHEN and CDR2 SYDVKM. The CDR3 has 15 amino acids. CDR3 amino acids: CASSSLRAGGNTIYF. The CDR3 DNA sequence: TGTGCCAGCAGTTCCCTGAGGGCAGGTGGAAACACCATATATTTT.

The chain uses TRBV5-1 and TRBJ2-1; 12 bases agree with TRBD2. CDR3 length: 16 amino acids. The V segment lost 4 bases and the J segment 0 bases; nucleotides outside the gene matches: 2. CDR1 and CDR2 from the germline V gene are SGHRS and YFSETQ. CDR3 region: CASSRTSGISYNEQFF. In DNA, the CDR3 is TGCGCCAGCAGCCGGACTAGCGGGATCTCCTACAATGAGCAGTTCTTC.

The genes are TRBV27 and TRBJ1-2, with 7 bases that match TRBD1. CDR1 and CDR2 from the germline V gene are MNHEY and SMNVEV (reference sequence). The CDR3 runs 14 residues. The junction had 2 bases not matched to a gene; V was cut back by 3 bases and J by 1 base. CDR3: CASSFTGVNYGYTF. The CDR3 DNA reads as TGTGCCAGCAGTTTTACAGGGGTTAACTATGGCTACACCTTC.

V usage is TRBV5-1 and J usage is TRBJ1-3; D uncertain. V gave up 5 bases and J gave up 3 bases, with 12 bases separating them. CDR3 length: 14 amino acids. The germline V gene encodes CDR1 SGHRS and CDR2 YFSETQ. The CDR3 is CASRAGGLGNTIYF. The CDR3 DNA sequence: TGCGCCAGCAGGGCAGGCGGACTTGGAAACACCATATATTTT.

V gene TRBV27 combines with J gene TRBJ1-4; 7 nucleotides align to TRBD1. The CDR3 extends over 15 amino acids. V trimming: 0 bases; J trimming: 10 bases; junction bases outside the gene matches: 8. Germline lookup yields CDR1 MNHEY and CDR2 SMNVEV (reference sequence). The CDR3 coding sequence is TGTGCCAGCAGTTTATCTGGACAGGTATCGGGAAAACTGTTTTTT. This codes for CASSLSGQVSGKLFF.

This chain uses TRBV7-2 with TRBJ1-1; D possibly corresponds to TRBD1 (5 bases). The V end lost 7 bases, the J end lost 3 bases, and 15 bases lay between the germline ends. This CDR3 has 14 residues. In germline, CDR1 is SGHTA, CDR2 FQGNSA. CDR3 nucleotide sequence: TGTGCCAGCACCCTGAGCGGGGCTGACACTGAAGCTTTCTTT. It encodes CASTLSGADTEAFF.

The rearrangement joins TRBV5-1 to TRBJ1-2; 7 bases are shared with TRBD1. The CDR3 has 14 amino acids. The germline CDR1 and CDR2 sequences are SGHRS and YFSETQ. After removal of 3 bases from V and 8 bases from J, the junction contained 10 bases not matched to a gene. CDR3 sequence: CASSSGTEFLGYTF. CDR3 nucleotides: TGCGCCAGCAGCTCCGGGACAGAGTTTTTGGGCTACACCTTC.

This chain joins TRBV5-1 and TRBJ2-7, with 9 bases lining up with TRBD1. This CDR3 is built from 16 residues. With V trimmed by 1 base and J by 3 bases, 8 bases remained unmatched. Germline V gene sequence: CDR1 SGHRS, CDR2 YFSETQ. CDR3 sequence reads: CASSLSPGQGLYEQYF. DNA for the CDR3: TGCGCCAGCAGCTTGTCTCCGGGACAGGGTCTCTACGAGCAGTACTTC. Full variable domain (outside the CDR3, taken from reference TRBV5-1 and TRBJ2-7): KAGVTQTPRYLIKTRGQQVTLSCSPISGHRSVSWYQQTPGQGLQFLFEYFSETQRNKGNFPGRFSGRQFSNSRSEMNVSTLELGDSALYLCASSLSPGQGLYEQYFGPGTRLTVT.

Only a few counts were recorded for this clone. The V gene is TRBV7-6, the J gene TRBJ2-7; D is undetermined. The CDR3 is made up of 11 amino acids. The germline V and J ends were trimmed by 4 bases and 2 bases, with 3 bases remaining between them. CDR1 SGHVS and CDR2 FNYEAQ come from the germline V gene. The CDR3 reads CASSYTYEQYV. The CDR3, as DNA: TGTGCCAGCAGCTACACCTACGAGCAGTACGTC.

CDR3 loop: CASSQGTGSYGYTF. DNA of the CDR3: TGCGCCAGCAGCCAAGGAACAGGGTCCTATGGCTACACCTTC. The chain couples TRBV4-1 to TRBJ1-2, with D perhaps matching TRBD1 (6 bases). Per the germline V gene, CDR1 is MGHRA and CDR2 is YSYEKL. This CDR3 is 14 amino acids long. Trimming left V 1 base short and J 4 bases short, with 10 bases between.

CDR3 region: CASSDRVGNTIYF. CDR3 bases: TGTGCCAGCAGCGACAGGGTTGGAAACACCATATATTTT. The chain employs TRBV7-9 and TRBJ1-3; 7 nucleotides align to TRBD1. Losses at the gene ends were 5 bases for V and 3 bases for J; bases not matched to a gene: 1. The CDR3 loop spans 13 amino acids. Germline CDR1 is SEHNR and CDR2 is FQNEAQ (reference sequence).

The rearrangement links TRBV28 to TRBJ1-3, with D hard to call. This CDR3 has 12 residues. Deletions cut 7 bases from V and 0 bases from J, with 4 bases between. From germline, CDR1 is MDHEN and CDR2 SYDVKM. The CDR3 nucleotides are TGTGCCAGCACCTACTCTGGAAACACCATATATTTT. This encodes CASTYSGNTIYF.

The chain couples TRBV2 to TRBJ2-1, with D possibly being TRBD1 (7 bases). V lost 4 bases, J lost 4 bases, and 17 bases lay in between. The CDR3 is 16 amino acids. The germline gives CDR1 SNHLY, CDR2 FYNNEI. The CDR3 DNA is TGTGCCAGCAGTGGGCGGGACAGCGGTTTATACAATGAGCAGTTCTTC. It codes for CASSGRDSGLYNEQFF.

The chain combines TRBV30 with TRBJ2-7; 7 bases are a match to TRBD1. CDR1 and CDR2 (germline): GTSNPN, SVGIG (reference sequence). J was trimmed by 4 bases and V by 4 bases; bases with no gene match: 1. The CDR3 has 11 amino acids. The CDR3 DNA follows: TGTGCCTGGACAGGGGGTTACGAGCAGTACTTC. Translation gives CAWTGGYEQYF.

V and J are TRBV2 and TRBJ2-4; the match to TRBD1 covers 7 bases. The CDR3 runs 16 residues. Germline-derived CDR1 and CDR2 are SNHLY and FYNNEI. V shed 6 bases, J shed 10 bases, and the junction held 18 bases outside the gene matches. The CDR3 DNA reads as TGTGCCAGCAGCGGTCAGAGAGGGACAGTCTTAAAGATTCAGTACTTC. Translation gives CASSGQRGTVLKIQYF.

V usage is TRBV2 and J usage is TRBJ2-1; 9 positions match TRBD1. The CDR3 runs 15 residues. Per the germline V gene, CDR1 is SNHLY and CDR2 is FYNNEI. The junction had 7 bases not matched to a gene; V was cut back by 6 bases and J by 4 bases. The CDR3 spells CASSSGQGLYNEQFF. The DNA for the CDR3 is TGTGCCAGCAGCTCGGGACAGGGACTTTACAATGAGCAGTTCTTC.

The chain combines TRBV5-1 with TRBJ2-3, with TRBD2 as a possible D gene (5 bases). This CDR3 is 16 amino acids long. Trimming took off 4 bases at V and 2 bases at J, with 17 bases between the two ends. Germline V gene sequence: CDR1 SGHRS, CDR2 YFSETQ. The CDR3 is CASSHGLSLDTDTQYF. The CDR3 DNA sequence: TGCGCCAGCAGCCACGGACTGTCCCTGGACACAGATACGCAGTATTTT.

The V and J genes are TRBV30 and TRBJ1-1; D not resolved. The CDR3 runs 12 residues. The V gene lost 2 bases and the J gene lost 11 bases, with 15 bases spanning the gap. Germline values: CDR1 GTSNPN, CDR2 SVGIG (reference sequence). CDR3 nucleotide sequence: TGTGCCTGGAGTCCGGGGTTGCCGTGGGCTTTCTTT. Protein: CAWSPGLPWAFF.